Listed below are T cell receptor beta chains from one sample, sequenced in a study of beta chain features in type 1 diabetes. Clones were sequenced by immunoSEQ multiplex PCR, and TCRdb holds only the in-frame ones, with some missing. Among around 170,000 clones listed, over 7.5% were seen once. Sequenced sample: central memory CD4+ T cells from blood. The receptor source for this set is a woman aged 18-30 years in good health. Both conserved end residues are part of each CDR3. A D gene is named only where the DNA matches it firmly. The size of a clone is reported for some rows only, either as once, few or many, or as a class for expanded clones.

TRBJ2-5	TRBV4-3	.	TRBD2	CASSHSGGAGETQYF	TGCGCCAGCAGCCACAGCGGGGGGGCCGGAGAGACCCAGTACTTC
TRBJ1-4	TRBV18	.	.	CASSPRGQTNEKLFF	TGTGCCAGCTCACCCCGGGGTCAAACTAATGAAAAACTGTTTTTT
TRBJ2-7	TRBV5-1	few	TRBD2	CASRTGTTSYEQYF	TGCGCCAGCAGAACCGGGACTACTTCCTACGAGCAGTACTTC
TRBJ1-5	TRBV5-6	many	.	CASSQGRDQPQHF	TGTGCCAGCAGCCAGGGAAGAGATCAGCCCCAGCATTTT
TRBJ1-1	TRBV4-3	.	.	CASSQNGGSSPRAFF	TGCGCCAGCAGCCAAAATGGCGGGTCCTCTCCCAGAGCTTTCTTT
TRBJ1-1	TRBV30	few	TRBD1	CAWGTGRGGNTEAFF	TGTGCCTGGGGGACAGGGCGAGGGGGGAACACTGAAGCTTTCTTT
TRBJ2-2	TRBV10-3	few	.	CAISGADTGDTGELFF	TGTGCCATCAGTGGCGCGGATACGGGGGACACCGGGGAGCTGTTTTTT
TRBJ1-1	TRBV30	.	TRBD1	CAWSGGTGGTEAFF	TGTGCCTGGAGTGGAGGGACAGGGGGGACTGAAGCTTTCTTT
TRBJ1-1	TRBV5-1	.	TRBD1	CASSRTGMNTEAFF	TGCGCCAGCAGTCGGACAGGGATGAACACTGAAGCTTTCTTT
TRBJ2-3	TRBV11-2	.	TRBD2	CASSLAATSGRADTQYF	TGTGCCAGCAGCTTAGCCGCGACTAGCGGGAGGGCAGATACGCAGTATTTT
TRBJ2-2	TRBV2	.	TRBD2	CASTLAENTGELFF	TGTGCCAGCACACTAGCGGAAAACACCGGGGAGCTGTTTTTT
TRBJ2-2	TRBV11-2	many	.	CASSLSVNTGELFF	TGTGCCAGCAGCTTGTCTGTGAACACCGGGGAGCTGTTTTTT
TRBJ1-1	TRBV11-2	.	.	CASSLEGVSTEAFF	TGTGCCAGCAGCTTAGAAGGGGTAAGCACTGAAGCTTTCTTT
TRBJ2-7	TRBV29-1	few	.	CSVESGGYEQYF	TGCAGCGTTGAATCCGGGGGCTACGAGCAGTACTTC
TRBJ1-1	TRBV7-9	.	.	CASSFGRGNTEAFF	TGTGCCAGCAGCTTCGGCAGAGGGAACACTGAAGCTTTCTTT
TRBJ1-2	TRBV28	few	.	CASRPFAGANGYTF	TGTGCCAGCAGGCCTTTCGCGGGGGCTAATGGCTACACCTTC
TRBJ1-5	TRBV11-2	.	.	CASSLQGNQPQHF	TGTGCCAGCAGCTTACAGGGCAATCAGCCCCAGCATTTT
TRBJ1-2	TRBV6-6	few	.	CASSRDTTIRGYTF	TGTGCCAGCAGCCGGGACACCACGATACGAGGCTACACCTTC
TRBJ1-2	TRBV30	few	TRBD1	CARGQLNYGYTF	TGTGCCCGGGGACAGCTTAACTATGGCTACACCTTC
TRBJ1-1	TRBV13	.	.	CASSLVSGEAFF	TGTGCCAGCAGCTTAGTAAGTGGTGAGGCTTTCTTT
TRBJ2-5	TRBV4-1	.	TRBD1	CASRSRDRGWETQYF	TGCGCCAGCAGGAGCCGGGACAGGGGCTGGGAGACCCAGTACTTC
TRBJ2-1	TRBV5-1	.	TRBD1	CASSLDGQALNEQFF	TGCGCCAGCAGCTTGGATGGACAGGCCCTCAATGAGCAGTTCTTC
TRBJ2-1	TRBV11-3	.	TRBD2	CASSTGRGGEQFF	TGTGCCAGCAGTACCGGGAGGGGCGGTGAGCAGTTCTTC
TRBJ2-1	TRBV5-5	few	.	CASSLAAGSYNEQFF	TGTGCCAGCAGCTTGGCTGCGGGCTCCTACAATGAGCAGTTCTTC
TRBJ2-1	TRBV4-1	.	TRBD2	CASSPGTSLNEQFF	TGCGCCAGCAGCCCCGGGACTAGCCTCAATGAGCAGTTCTTC
TRBJ2-3	TRBV6-5	few	.	CASSSPARGGTDTQYF	TGTGCCAGCAGTTCACCTGCCAGGGGAGGCACAGATACGCAGTATTTT
TRBJ2-3	TRBV5-4	.	TRBD2	CASSKTSGRVGDTQYF	TGTGCCAGCAGCAAGACTAGCGGGAGGGTCGGGGATACGCAGTATTTT
TRBJ2-3	TRBV7-2	.	.	CASSLESGVGDTQYF	TGTGCCAGCAGCTTAGAATCCGGGGTCGGAGATACGCAGTATTTT
TRBJ2-1	TRBV15	many	TRBD2	CATSTLAGVIYNEQFF	TGTGCCACCAGCACCTTAGCGGGAGTTATATACAATGAGCAGTTCTTC
TRBJ1-1	TRBV29-1	few	TRBD1	CSVRPGQGAGTEAFF	TGCAGCGTTCGTCCGGGACAGGGGGCTGGCACTGAAGCTTTCTTT
TRBJ1-5	TRBV18	few	.	CASDARGGDSNQPQHF	TGTGCCAGCGACGCACGGGGAGGGGATAGCAATCAGCCCCAGCATTTT
TRBJ1-5	TRBV14	few	.	CASSGAGRDQPQHF	TGTGCCAGCAGCGGGGCAGGGAGGGATCAGCCCCAGCATTTT
TRBJ2-7	TRBV27	.	TRBD1	CASRGVGTGEDEQYF	TGTGCCAGCAGGGGGGTGGGGACAGGGGAAGACGAGCAGTACTTC
TRBJ2-5	TRBV9	.	.	CASSVVPRRAGTQYF	TGTGCCAGCAGCGTAGTTCCCCGACGGGCGGGGACCCAGTACTTC
TRBJ2-2	TRBV2	.	TRBD2	CASNQGLNTGELFF	TGTGCCAGCAATCAGGGACTAAACACCGGGGAGCTGTTTTTT
TRBJ2-1	TRBV7-9	.	.	CASGNNEQFF	TGTGCCAGCGGCAACAATGAGCAGTTCTTC
TRBJ2-3	TRBV6-6	.	TRBD1	CASSYSTGSGTDTQYF	TGTGCCAGCAGTTACTCGACAGGGTCGGGCACAGATACGCAGTATTTT
TRBJ2-5	TRBV15	many	TRBD2	CATSRDSRERETQYF	TGTGCCACCAGCAGAGATTCGCGGGAGCGAGAGACCCAGTACTTC
TRBJ2-1	TRBV5-8	few	TRBD1	CASSPVYRGNEQFF	TGTGCCAGCAGCCCAGTCTACAGGGGCAATGAGCAGTTCTTC
TRBJ2-7	TRBV6-6	.	.	CASSRGVGGSSEQYF	TGTGCCAGCAGTCGTGGAGTGGGAGGCAGCTCCGAGCAGTACTTC
TRBJ2-7	TRBV2	.	TRBD2	CASMSLAGAIEQYF	TGTGCCAGCATGTCCCTAGCGGGAGCGATTGAGCAGTACTTC
TRBJ1-1	TRBV5-1	few	.	CASQTRNTEAFF	TGCGCCAGCCAGACAAGGAACACTGAAGCTTTCTTT
TRBJ2-7	TRBV7-9	.	.	CASSSAGGAYEQYF	TGTGCCAGCAGCTCAGCGGGCGGGGCCTACGAGCAGTACTTC
TRBJ1-2	TRBV4-1	.	TRBD1	CASSQATGGDYGYTF	TGCGCCAGCAGCCAGGCGACAGGGGGCGACTATGGCTACACCTTC
TRBJ1-5	TRBV21-1	.	.	CASSAQIGTGGHQPQHF	TGTGCCAGCAGCGCGCAAATCGGGACAGGGGGCCATCAGCCCCAGCATTTT
TRBJ2-3	TRBV27	.	.	CASNHPGADTQYF	TGTGCCAGCAACCATCCCGGGGCAGATACGCAGTATTTT
TRBJ2-3	TRBV2	few	.	CASSEQFSTDTQYF	TGTGCCAGCAGTGAACAGTTTAGCACAGATACGCAGTATTTT
TRBJ1-6	TRBV14	.	.	CASSPWAPYNSPLHF	TGTGCCAGCAGCCCCTGGGCTCCCTATAATTCACCCCTCCACTTT